The 25 T cell receptor beta chains listed next were all sequenced from one sample in a study of cytomegalovirus exposure and HLA in healthy donors. Profiling relied on immunoSEQ multiplex PCR, and the TCRdb table lists in-frame clones only, not all of them. The top ten hold more than 10% of the sample, which has 250,000 or so clones, 87% seen once. Sequencing was performed on PBMCs. These receptors all stem from a man between 18 and 35 years old in good health and CMV-seropositive.

The V call is TRBV27, the J call TRBJ2-3, with D possibly being TRBD2 (5 bases). The germline V gene encodes CDR1 MNHEY and CDR2 SMNVEV (reference sequence). The CDR3 has 16 residues. Deletions cut 6 bases from V and 4 bases from J, with 20 bases between. CDR3 DNA sequence: TGTGCCAGCAGCTCTAAGTCCGCAGCGAGGGCAGATACGCAGTATTTT. It yields the protein CASSSKSAARADTQYF.

The J gene is TRBJ2-1, the V gene TRBV9; D possibly corresponds to TRBD2 (6 bases). The germline gives CDR1 SGDLS, CDR2 YYNGEE. This CDR3 is built from 16 residues. The V gene lost 0 bases and the J gene lost 2 bases, with 12 bases spanning the gap. Here the CDR3 DNA reads TGTGCCAGCAGCGTAGAACCTAGCGAGGCCTACAATGAGCAGTTCTTC. It is translated as CASSVEPSEAYNEQFF.

In this sample, this clone turned up once. The chain combines TRBV27 with TRBJ1-1, with D possibly TRBD1 on 6 matching bases. Germline values: CDR1 MNHEY, CDR2 SMNVEV (reference sequence). The CDR3 totals 14 residues. Trimming took 6 bases from V and 0 from J, leaving 11 bases between them. CDR3 DNA sequence: TGTGCCAGCAGGCCCCAGGGGCTGAACACTGAAGCTTTCTTT. The encoded protein is CASRPQGLNTEAFF.

V is TRBV27 and J is TRBJ1-3, with D perhaps matching TRBD1 (6 bases). CDR1 is MNHEY, CDR2 SMNVEV, per germline (reference sequence). V shed 2 bases and J shed 2 bases, with 10 bases lying between them. The CDR3 covers 15 residues. The CDR3 is CASSLQAGAGNTIYF. CDR3 in DNA: TGTGCCAGCAGTTTACAAGCAGGGGCTGGAAACACCATATATTTT.

This chain joins TRBV2 and TRBJ2-7, with D tentatively TRBD1 (6 bases). This CDR3 is built from 14 residues. V dropped 5 bases and J dropped 6 bases, with 17 bases sitting between them. Looked up from germline, CDR1 is SNHLY and CDR2 is FYNNEI. The CDR3 reads CASSIQGDLPEQYF. The CDR3 coding sequence is TGTGCCAGCAGTATACAGGGCGACTTACCCGAGCAGTACTTC. The full variable domain, with the rest looked up from reference TRBV2 and TRBJ2-7, is EPEVTQTPSHQVTQMGQEVILRCVPISNHLYFYWYRQILGQKVEFLVSFYNNEISEKSEIFDDQFSVERPDGSNFTLKIRSTKLEDSAMYFCASSIQGDLPEQYFGPGTRLTVT.

The chain joins TRBV4-1 to TRBJ2-5; TRBD2 aligns across 12 bases. J gave up 7 bases and V 4 bases, and 13 bases lay outside the gene matches. Germline-derived CDR1 and CDR2 are MGHRA and YSYEKL. CDR3 length: 17 residues. DNA of the CDR3: TGCGCCAGCAGCCGCGGAACTAGCGGGAGGACCATGGGGACCCAGTACTTC. Protein sequence: CASSRGTSGRTMGTQYF.

The chain combines TRBV14 with TRBJ1-1; D not resolved. V dropped 4 bases and J dropped 2 bases, with 14 bases sitting between them. The CDR3 spans 15 residues. Germline V gene sequence: CDR1 SGHDN, CDR2 FVKESK. CDR3 in DNA: TGTGCCAGCAGCCCCAGAGGAACGGTTAACACTGAAGCTTTCTTT. Translation: CASSPRGTVNTEAFF.

This chain uses TRBV11-3 with TRBJ2-1, with 8 nucleotides matching TRBD2. The CDR3 totals 15 residues. Losses at the gene ends were 2 bases for V and 8 bases for J; bases not matched to a gene: 8. CDR1 and CDR2 (germline): SGHNT, YENEEA. The CDR3 protein is CASSLFSGSIYEQFF. CDR3 coding DNA: TGTGCCAGCAGCTTATTCAGCGGGAGTATCTATGAGCAGTTCTTC.

The V call is TRBV27, the J call TRBJ1-1; the D gene is possibly TRBD1 (6 bases). Trimming took 2 bases from V and 1 from J, leaving 8 bases between them. CDR1 and CDR2 (germline): MNHEY, SMNVEV (reference sequence). The length of the CDR3 is 14 residues. The CDR3 region has the DNA TGTGCCAGCAGTTTACGGACAGAGAACACTGAAGCTTTCTTT. Amino acids: CASSLRTENTEAFF.

The V and J genes are TRBV7-8 and TRBJ1-1; D call uncertain. CDR1 is SGHVS and CDR2 is FQNEAQ in the germline V gene. Trimming removed 4 bases at V and 0 bases at J, with 9 bases between. This CDR3 is built from 14 residues. The DNA for the CDR3 is TGTGCCAGCAGCTCCATCTATATGAACACTGAAGCTTTCTTT. The encoded protein is CASSSIYMNTEAFF.

This chain links TRBV7-8 with TRBJ2-7, with 8 bases that match TRBD1. Germline CDR1 is SGHVS and CDR2 is FQNEAQ. The V gene end was trimmed by 5 bases and the J gene end by 5 bases; junction bases not matched to a gene: 8. CDR3 length: 14 amino acids. Here the CDR3 DNA reads TGTGCCAGCAGCCCGAGACAGGGGCGGCACGAGCAGTACTTC. This codes for CASSPRQGRHEQYF.

J is TRBJ1-1 and V is TRBV28; a weak D match, TRBD1 (5 bases). V shed 8 bases and J shed 2 bases, with 12 bases lying between them. This CDR3 spans 13 amino acids. CDR1 is MDHEN and CDR2 is SYDVKM in the germline V gene. CDR3 in amino acids: CASERGANTEAFF. The DNA for the CDR3 is TGTGCCAGCGAAAGGGGTGCCAACACTGAAGCTTTCTTT. Based on the CDR3 plus reference TRBV28 and TRBJ1-1, the full variable domain is DVKVTQSSRYLVKRTGEKVFLECVQDMDHENMFWYRQDPGLGLRLIYFSYDVKMKEKGDIPEGYSVSREKKERFSLILESASTNQTSMYLCASERGANTEAFFGQGTRLTVV.

The chain has TRBV4-2 and TRBJ1-4; D is ambiguous. Germline CDR1 LGHNA, CDR2 YNFKEQ. The V end lost 5 bases, the J end lost 7 bases, and 17 bases lay between the germline ends. The CDR3 runs 15 residues. CDR3 sequence reads: CASSFDVGRVEKLFF. The CDR3 nucleotides read TGTGCCAGCAGCTTTGACGTGGGAAGGGTTGAAAAACTGTTTTTT.

The chain employs TRBV4-1 and TRBJ1-1; unclear D gene. The CDR3 runs 16 residues. V lost 6 bases to trimming and J lost 1 base, with 18 bases between them. Germline V gene lookup returns CDR1 MGHRA and CDR2 YSYEKL. This chain's CDR3 is CASRRVWGTENTEAFF. The CDR3 DNA sequence: TGCGCCAGCAGAAGGGTGTGGGGTACAGAGAACACTGAAGCTTTCTTT.

The rearrangement links TRBV14 to TRBJ1-2, with a weak D call TRBD1 (5 bases). CDR1 is SGHDN, CDR2 FVKESK, per germline. The CDR3 sequence is 13 residues long. V gave up 2 bases and J gave up 5 bases, with 9 bases separating them. This chain's CDR3 is CASSQSRGYGYTF. The DNA of the CDR3 is TGTGCCAGCAGCCAAAGTAGGGGTTATGGCTACACCTTC.

This clone was found once. The rearrangement uses TRBV16 and TRBJ1-5; 10 nucleotides match TRBD1. V gave up 0 bases and J gave up 1 base; unmatched junction bases: 0. CDR1 and CDR2 from the germline V gene are KGHSY and FQNENV. The CDR3 runs 16 residues. The CDR3 loop is CASSQSGQGSNQPQHF. The DNA of the CDR3 is TGTGCCAGCAGCCAATCGGGACAGGGGAGCAATCAGCCCCAGCATTTT.

The chain uses TRBV27 and TRBJ2-1; 7 nucleotides agree with TRBD2. This CDR3 contains 14 residues. V was clipped by 4 bases and J by 6 bases; unmatched bases: 6. Germline CDR1 is MNHEY and CDR2 is SMNVEV (reference sequence). CDR3 loop: CASSYGLVRNEQFF. The CDR3 DNA sequence: TGTGCCAGCAGTTACGGACTAGTCCGCAATGAGCAGTTCTTC.

The chain employs TRBV4-2 and TRBJ2-7, with TRBD2 as a possible D gene (6 bases). Germline loops: CDR1 LGHNA, CDR2 YNFKEQ. Trimming removed 4 bases from V and 4 bases from J, with 17 bases in between. The CDR3 has 15 residues. CDR3 amino acids: CASSPGGVIVYEQYF. CDR3 DNA sequence: TGTGCCAGCAGCCCAGGAGGGGTCATCGTTTACGAGCAGTACTTC.

The rearrangement uses TRBV13 and TRBJ2-3, with D unresolved. Between the trimmed V and J ends, which lost 0 bases and 5 bases, there was a span of 9 bases. The CDR3 consists of 14 residues. Germline CDR1 reads PRHDT; CDR2 reads FYEKMQ (reference sequence). CDR3: CASSLGTLGDTQYF. CDR3 bases: TGTGCCAGCAGCTTAGGGACTCTGGGAGATACGCAGTATTTT.

The table lists this clone with a count of one. The chain couples TRBV27 to TRBJ2-7, with 7 positions matching TRBD1. Trimming took 4 bases from V and 3 from J; bases not matched to a gene: 12. Germline V gene data show CDR1 as MNHEY and CDR2 as SMNVEV (reference sequence). This CDR3 is built from 16 residues. The CDR3 region has the DNA TGTGCCAGCAGTTACATCGGGACAGAAACCTTCTACGAGCAGTACTTC. Translated: CASSYIGTETFYEQYF.

The chain recombines TRBV6-5 with TRBJ2-7; 9 bases are a match to TRBD1. Unmatched junction bases numbered 8, after V lost 7 bases and J lost 4 bases. CDR3 size: 14 residues. Looked up from germline, CDR1 is MNHEY and CDR2 is SVGAGI. The CDR3 here is CASKGGQGRYEQYF. CDR3 nucleotide sequence: TGTGCCAGCAAGGGGGGACAGGGAAGGTACGAGCAGTACTTC.

This clone was counted once. The J gene is TRBJ1-2, the V gene TRBV4-1; the D gene is possibly TRBD1 (6 bases). This CDR3 region has 16 residues. V lost 0 bases and J 5 bases, leaving 16 bases between the germline ends. In germline, CDR1 is MGHRA, CDR2 YSYEKL. CDR3 protein: CASSQDDQGSRYGYTF. The DNA for the CDR3 is TGCGCCAGCAGCCAAGATGATCAGGGGAGTCGGTATGGCTACACCTTC.

V is TRBV27 and J is TRBJ2-7; TRBD2 might be the D (6 bases). With 7 bases removed from V and 5 bases from J, the gap between germline ends came to 15 bases. Per the germline V gene, CDR1 is MNHEY and CDR2 is SMNVEV (reference sequence). The CDR3 is made up of 13 amino acids. In nucleotides, the CDR3 is TGTGCCAGCACCGGACTAACGGTCCACGAGCAGTACTTC. Its protein product is CASTGLTVHEQYF.

This chain links TRBV5-1 with TRBJ2-7; TRBD2 aligns across 12 bases. The CDR3 contains 18 residues. CDR1 is SGHRS, CDR2 YFSETQ, per germline. V lost 0 bases and J lost 1; bases outside the gene matches: 8. The CDR3, as DNA: TGCGCCAGCAGCTTGGCCCTAGCGGGAGGGCCGCCGTCCTACGAGCAGTACTTC. It yields the protein CASSLALAGGPPSYEQYF.

This clone was observed once. The chain has TRBV6-1 and TRBJ2-1; D may be TRBD1 (6 bases). The V gene lost 4 bases and the J gene lost 5 bases, with 9 bases spanning the gap. Germline V gene data show CDR1 as MNHNS and CDR2 as SASEGT. The CDR3 has 13 amino acids. The CDR3 sequence is CASSGGLNNEQFF. In nucleotides, the CDR3 is TGTGCCAGCAGTGGGGGGCTCAACAATGAGCAGTTCTTC.